The 25 T cell receptor beta chains listed next were all sequenced from one sample in a study of blood T cell repertoires in COVID-19 (TCRdb year 2020). Library preparation was by the immunoSEQ multiplex PCR assay. TCRdb obtained this table from immuneACCESS and retained in-frame rearrangements with V and J assigned. These tables miss some clones; where compared with another copy, unresolved V genes account for less than half of the shortfall, and the remainder is unexplained. The sample table records 140,000 to 150,000 clones; more than 65% of these occur just once. The ten largest clones take up more than 8.5% of the sample. Sequenced material: peripheral blood. The origin of the receptors is a man aged 60 to 75 with active or convalescent COVID-19.

The gene calls are TRBV6-5 and TRBJ1-6; TRBD1 might be the D (5 bases). Per the germline V gene, CDR1 is MNHEY and CDR2 is SVGAGI. V was cut by 8 bases and J by 8 bases, with 19 bases left in between. CDR3 length: 15 residues. In nucleotides, the CDR3 is TGTGCCAGCCGAACCCAGGGCAGGTCCCATTCACCCCTCCACTTT. This gives the protein CASRTQGRSHSPLHF.

The chain is built from TRBV7-2 and TRBJ1-5; 11 nucleotides line up with TRBD1. Trimming at V came to 1 base and at J to 7 bases, leaving 6 bases not matched to a gene. CDR1 is SGHTA and CDR2 is FQGNSA in the germline V gene. CDR3 size: 16 residues. The CDR3 coding sequence is TGTGCCAGCAGCTTAGGGACAGGGGGCAGTCGACAGCCCCAGCATTTT. Translated: CASSLGTGGSRQPQHF.

The chain links TRBV19 to TRBJ1-5, with TRBD1 matching 7 bases. The J segment lost 2 bases and the V segment lost 7 bases, leaving 5 bases of the junction unmatched. Germline V gene lookup returns CDR1 LNHDA and CDR2 SQIVND (reference sequence). The CDR3 is 14 residues long. CDR3 protein: CASNPGQRNQPQHF. The CDR3 DNA reads TGTGCCAGTAATCCGGGACAGCGCAATCAGCCCCAGCATTTT.

This chain joins TRBV2 and TRBJ2-5; 9 positions match TRBD2. The V and J ends lost 7 bases and 4 bases, in that order; junction bases with no gene match: 10. Germline values: CDR1 SNHLY, CDR2 FYNNEI. The length of the CDR3 is 15 residues. The CDR3 loop reads CASTRSGGGAETQYF. CDR3 sequence (DNA): TGTGCCAGCACCCGGAGTGGCGGGGGGGCAGAGACCCAGTACTTC.

The J gene is TRBJ1-5, the V gene TRBV19; 10 bases agree with TRBD1. Trimming removed 4 bases from V and 2 bases from J; junction bases left unmatched: 5. Germline lookup yields CDR1 LNHDA and CDR2 SQIVND (reference sequence). The CDR3 runs 16 residues. Here the CDR3 DNA reads TGTGCCAGTAGTAGGGACAGGGGACTGGGCAATCAGCCCCAGCATTTT. Its translation is CASSRDRGLGNQPQHF.

The rearrangement uses TRBV19 and TRBJ1-2; no clear D. The V gene's germline CDR1 is LNHDA and CDR2 SQIVND (reference sequence). CDR3 size: 15 residues. V was cut by 5 bases and J by 2 bases, with 15 bases left in between. CDR3 residues: CASSPQRTQNYGYTF. CDR3 in DNA: TGTGCCAGTAGTCCCCAGCGAACTCAGAACTATGGCTACACCTTC.

This clone occurred once. This sequence joins TRBV7-2 and TRBJ1-2; D remains ambiguous. CDR3 length equals 13 residues. Trimming pared 1 base from V and 5 bases from J, leaving 8 bases between. Per germline, CDR1 SGHTA and CDR2 FQGNSA. Here the CDR3 DNA reads TGTGCCAGCAGCTTAGGCACGGAGTATGGCTACACCTTC. It codes for CASSLGTEYGYTF.

The V call is TRBV2, the J call TRBJ2-1; a weak D match, TRBD2 (6 bases). This CDR3 comprises 15 residues. The germline V gene encodes CDR1 SNHLY and CDR2 FYNNEI. The V end lost 2 bases, the J end lost 4 bases, and 12 bases lay between the germline ends. CDR3 coding DNA: TGTGCCAGCAGTGAACTGGCGGGGACGTACAATGAGCAGTTCTTC. Protein sequence: CASSELAGTYNEQFF.

This chain uses TRBV6-2 or TRBV6-3 with TRBJ1-3; unclear D gene. Germline loops: CDR1 MNHEY, CDR2 SVGEGT. V dropped 2 bases and J dropped 4 bases, with 9 bases sitting between them. The CDR3 has 14 residues. The CDR3 DNA reads TGTGCCAGCAGTTACGTAGCGCTCGGAAACACCATATATTTT. This sequence encodes CASSYVALGNTIYF.

V gene TRBV6-6 combines with J gene TRBJ1-3; 10 bases fit TRBD1. V was clipped by 2 bases and J by 0 bases; unmatched bases: 1. This CDR3 spans 16 amino acids. Germline CDR1 is MNHNY and CDR2 is SVGAGI (reference sequence). This CDR3 is CASSYGTGDSGNTIYF. Written as DNA, the CDR3 is TGTGCCAGCAGTTACGGGACAGGGGACTCTGGAAACACCATATATTTT.

The chain has TRBV5-1 and TRBJ2-2; weak D call: TRBD1 (6 bases). With 4 bases removed from V and 2 bases from J, the gap between germline ends came to 12 bases. CDR1 SGHRS and CDR2 YFSETQ come from the germline V gene. The CDR3 runs 15 residues. The CDR3 DNA follows: TGCGCCAGCAGCCCGGACAGCCTAAACACCGGGGAGCTGTTTTTT. Residues: CASSPDSLNTGELFF.

This chain links TRBV24-1 with TRBJ1-5; D not resolved. V lost 5 bases and J lost 1, with 8 bases in between. This CDR3 region has 14 residues. From germline, CDR1 is KGHDR and CDR2 SFDVKD. The CDR3 DNA follows: TGTGCCACCAGTGCCAGGATGAGCAATCAGCCCCAGCATTTT. Protein product: CATSARMSNQPQHF.

In this sample, this clone turned up once. The rearrangement uses TRBV9 and TRBJ1-1; the D is unclear. The germline gives CDR1 SGDLS, CDR2 YYNGEE. The CDR3 is 13 residues long. V was clipped by 0 bases and J by 8 bases, with 11 bases between them. CDR3 region: CASSVEFEVEAFF. In nucleotides, the CDR3 is TGTGCCAGCAGCGTAGAATTTGAGGTCGAAGCTTTCTTT.

J is TRBJ1-5 and V is TRBV7-8, with a tentative D call TRBD1 (5 bases). The V end was cut by 5 bases, the J end by 6 bases, with 20 bases between. Per the germline V gene, CDR1 is SGHVS and CDR2 is FQNEAQ. The CDR3 has 16 residues. The CDR3 region has the DNA TGTGCCAGCAGCCCTCTACTTAACAGTAGGGGTCAGCCCCAGCATTTT. Translated: CASSPLLNSRGQPQHF. The entire variable domain, with the rest obtained from reference TRBV7-8 and TRBJ1-5, is as follows: GAGVSQSPRYKVAKRGQDVALRCDPISGHVSLFWYQQALGQGPEFLTYFQNEAQLDKSGLPSDRFFAERPEGSVSTLKIQRTQQEDSAVYLCASSPLLNSRGQPQHFGDGTRLSIL.

This chain connects TRBV3-1 (or the pseudogene TRBV3-2) to TRBJ1-4; D call uncertain. Per germline, CDR1 LGHDT and CDR2 YNNKEL (reference sequence). The CDR3 covers 17 residues. V was cut by 0 bases and J by 0 bases, with 11 bases left in between. DNA for the CDR3: TGTGCCAGCAGCCAAGATCGAGGGTTCTCAACTAATGAAAAACTGTTTTTT. Translating it yields CASSQDRGFSTNEKLFF.

The J gene is TRBJ1-3, the V gene TRBV5-1; TRBD1 might be the D (5 bases). CDR3 length: 15 amino acids. V lost 0 bases and J lost 0, with 7 bases in between. CDR1 and CDR2 from the germline V gene are SGHRS and YFSETQ. In nucleotides, the CDR3 is TGCGCCAGCAGCTTGGGACAGAGCTCTGGAAACACCATATATTTT. Its protein is CASSLGQSSGNTIYF.

V usage is TRBV20-1 and J usage is TRBJ2-7; 7 bases line up with TRBD2. The CDR3 loop spans 14 amino acids. Per the germline V gene, CDR1 is DFQATT and CDR2 is SNEGSKA (reference sequence). Unmatched junction bases numbered 7, after V lost 3 bases and J lost 2 bases. The DNA of the CDR3 is TGCAGTGCTAGTTCGGGGGGAGACACCTACGAGCAGTACTTC. It yields the protein CSASSGGDTYEQYF.

CDR3 protein: CASSVGRADSPLHF. In DNA form, the CDR3 reads TGTGCCAGCAGTGTGGGCAGGGCTGATTCACCCCTCCACTTT. The chain joins TRBV6-4 to TRBJ1-6, with D maybe TRBD1 (5 bases). Germline-derived CDR1 and CDR2 are MRHNA and SNTAGT. V lost 4 bases and J 8 bases, leaving 12 bases between the germline ends. This CDR3 has 14 amino acids.

The V gene is TRBV4-3, the J gene TRBJ1-1; 9 bases agree with TRBD1. The CDR3 totals 16 residues. Germline V gene data show CDR1 as LGHNA and CDR2 as YSLEER. J was trimmed by 0 bases and V by 4 bases; bases with no gene match: 6. The CDR3 reads CASSLTGTGMNTEAFF. The CDR3 DNA reads TGCGCCAGCAGCCTAACCGGGACAGGGATGAACACTGAAGCTTTCTTT.

Details on this clone: Other DNA sequences from this sample encode an identical CDR3 as well. V and J are TRBV2 and TRBJ2-5; D not certain. The ends were cut back, 5 bases at V and 1 base at J, with 11 bases in the middle. CDR1 is SNHLY and CDR2 is FYNNEI in the germline V gene. This CDR3 has 14 amino acids. The CDR3 nucleotides are TGTGCCAGCAGTCTTGAACCGAGCCAAGAGACCCAGTACTTC. Translated: CASSLEPSQETQYF.

This clone was counted only a few times. The chain has TRBV19 and TRBJ1-4, with D unclear. V was shortened by 0 bases and J by 3 bases, with 14 bases between the two germline ends. CDR1 and CDR2 (germline): LNHDA, SQIVND (reference sequence). CDR3 length: 17 amino acids. In DNA, the CDR3 is TGTGCCAGTAGTATAGATTACGGGGTCGGAGCTAATGAAAAACTGTTTTTT. Translation: CASSIDYGVGANEKLFF. The full variable domain, rest sourced from reference TRBV19 and TRBJ1-4, is DGGITQSPKYLFRKEGQNVTLSCEQNLNHDAMYWYRQDPGQGLRLIYYSQIVNDFQKGDIAEGYSVSREKKESFPLTVTSAQKNPTAFYLCASSIDYGVGANEKLFFGSGTQLSVL.

J is TRBJ2-2 and V is TRBV5-1; D is unclear. The V end was cut by 2 bases, the J end by 5 bases, with 13 bases between. Germline CDR1 SGHRS, CDR2 YFSETQ. The CDR3 has 15 residues. CDR3 DNA: TGCGCCAGCAGCTTTGCAGGCGCCACGACCGGGGAGCTGTTTTTT. Protein: CASSFAGATTGELFF.

The chain links TRBV4-1 to TRBJ1-1, with no clear D. V lost 0 bases, J lost 0 bases, and 8 bases lay in between. Germline-derived CDR1 and CDR2 are MGHRA and YSYEKL. The CDR3 is 15 amino acids. In DNA, the CDR3 is TGCGCCAGCAGCCAAGAGGGAGCTTTGAACACTGAAGCTTTCTTT. It specifies CASSQEGALNTEAFF.

This clone occurred a few times. The CDR3 loop reads CATSRGRDWSTDTQYF. CDR3 coding DNA: TGTGCCACCAGCAGAGGCCGGGACTGGAGCACAGATACGCAGTATTTT. The chain employs TRBV15 and TRBJ2-3, with D maybe TRBD2 (6 bases). The V end lost 1 base, the J end lost 0 bases, and 11 bases lay between the germline ends. This CDR3 is built from 16 residues. Per germline, CDR1 LNHNV and CDR2 YYDKDF (reference sequence).

CDR3 region: CASSVSVGRSSYNEQFF. The CDR3 bases are TGTGCCAGCAGCGTATCAGTGGGGAGAAGCTCCTACAATGAGCAGTTCTTC. The gene calls are TRBV9 and TRBJ2-1; TRBD2 is a possible D gene (5 bases). The germline V gene encodes CDR1 SGDLS and CDR2 YYNGEE. CDR3 size: 17 residues. V was clipped by 1 base and J by 0 bases, with 14 bases between them.